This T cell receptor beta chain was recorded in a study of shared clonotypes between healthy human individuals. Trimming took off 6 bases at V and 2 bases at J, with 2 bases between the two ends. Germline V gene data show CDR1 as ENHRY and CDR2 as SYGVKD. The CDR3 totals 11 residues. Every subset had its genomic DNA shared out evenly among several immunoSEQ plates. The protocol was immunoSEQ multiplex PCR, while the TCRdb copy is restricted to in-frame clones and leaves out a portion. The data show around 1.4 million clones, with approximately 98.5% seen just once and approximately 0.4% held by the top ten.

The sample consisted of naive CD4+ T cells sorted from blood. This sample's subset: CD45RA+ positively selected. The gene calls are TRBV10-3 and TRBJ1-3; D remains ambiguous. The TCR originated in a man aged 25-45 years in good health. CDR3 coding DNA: TGTGCCATCAGGACTGGAAACACCATATATTTT. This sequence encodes CAIRTGNTIYF.